Given below is one T cell receptor beta chain in context. CDR3 size: 15 residues. Losses at the gene ends were 2 bases for V and 7 bases for J; bases not matched to a gene: 8. CDR1 is SGHNT and CDR2 is YYREEE in the germline V gene (reference sequence). Authors' methods: Researchers report that nucleated cell counts were estimated from reference gene primer amplification. Measured with immunoSEQ multiplex PCR; TCRdb has only the in-frame clones, and not every one. Clone size and the V and J calls come from that table; the DNA yielded D and trimming. This table holds 150,000 or so clones, around 85% found once. The source of the sample is a study of blood T cell repertoires in COVID-19.

This clonotype was sampled from a woman aged 80 or over with acute or convalescent COVID-19. This chain connects TRBV5-4 to TRBJ2-7, with 11 nucleotides matching TRBD1. Material for sequencing was peripheral blood. The CDR3 DNA reads as TGTGCCAGCAGCTTCGGAGGGACAGGGGGGAGAGAGCAGTACTTC. Its translation is CASSFGGTGGREQYF.